The rows below give T cell receptor beta chains drawn from one sample of a study of cytomegalovirus exposure and HLA in healthy donors. The table came from immunoSEQ multiplex PCR; TCRdb's copy has only in-frame clones and leaves some out. Altogether over 25,000 clones are present, under 70% being singletons, with the ten largest covering 4.4%. The sample was PBMCs. The receptors derive from a woman in her 50s in good health and CMV-seronegative. CDR3s include the opening cysteine and the closing phenylalanine or tryptophan. The order of the fields is D gene, V gene, clone size, J gene, CDR3 protein, CDR3 DNA. The D gene is left open where the match is weak. The listing skips clone size in some rows; elsewhere it reads once, few, many or a size class.

d_call: TRBD1; v_call: TRBV19; clone_size: .; j_call: TRBJ1-1; cdr3_aa: CASRTGGTEAFF; cdr3_nt: TGTGCCAGTCGAACAGGGGGCACTGAAGCTTTCTTT
d_call: .; v_call: TRBV9; clone_size: .; j_call: TRBJ1-1; cdr3_aa: CASSVGHSNTEAFF; cdr3_nt: TGTGCCAGCAGCGTAGGCCACTCGAACACTGAAGCTTTCTTT
d_call: TRBD2; v_call: TRBV5-1; clone_size: .; j_call: TRBJ2-1; cdr3_aa: CASSSSGGYNEQFF; cdr3_nt: TGCGCCAGCAGTTCGAGCGGGGGTTACAATGAGCAGTTCTTC
d_call: TRBD2; v_call: TRBV6-5; clone_size: once; j_call: TRBJ2-1; cdr3_aa: CASSYSSGRANEQFF; cdr3_nt: TGTGCCAGCAGTTACTCTAGCGGGAGGGCGAATGAGCAGTTCTTC
d_call: TRBD1; v_call: TRBV23-1; clone_size: .; j_call: TRBJ1-5; cdr3_aa: CASSHKTGKKPQHF; cdr3_nt: TGCGCCAGCAGTCATAAGACAGGGAAGAAGCCCCAGCATTTT
d_call: .; v_call: TRBV5-1; clone_size: .; j_call: TRBJ1-4; cdr3_aa: CASSSLTGGDNEKLFF; cdr3_nt: TGCGCCAGCAGCTCCCTAACTGGAGGTGATAATGAAAAACTGTTTTTT
d_call: .; v_call: TRBV29-1; clone_size: .; j_call: TRBJ1-3; cdr3_aa: CSVDPRTGNTIYF; cdr3_nt: TGCAGCGTTGACCCCAGGACAGGAAACACCATATATTTT
d_call: .; v_call: TRBV6-1; clone_size: few; j_call: TRBJ1-5; cdr3_aa: CASSEGDIPNQPQHF; cdr3_nt: TGTGCCAGCAGTGAAGGGGACATACCGAATCAGCCCCAGCATTTT
d_call: .; v_call: TRBV5-6; clone_size: .; j_call: TRBJ2-7; cdr3_aa: CASSLVQDYEQYF; cdr3_nt: TGTGCCAGCAGCTTGGTCCAGGACTACGAGCAGTACTTC
d_call: TRBD1; v_call: TRBV5-1; clone_size: .; j_call: TRBJ1-2; cdr3_aa: CASSRTRDSFSYGYTF; cdr3_nt: TGCGCCAGCAGCCGAACCAGGGACAGTTTCAGCTATGGCTACACCTTC
d_call: TRBD1; v_call: TRBV7-8; clone_size: .; j_call: TRBJ1-3; cdr3_aa: CATRRTGMSGNTIYF; cdr3_nt: TGTGCCACCCGACGGACAGGGATGTCTGGAAACACCATATATTTT
d_call: .; v_call: TRBV5-1; clone_size: .; j_call: TRBJ1-5; cdr3_aa: CASSLVGDNQPQHF; cdr3_nt: TGCGCCAGCAGCTTGGTAGGGGACAATCAGCCCCAGCATTTT
d_call: TRBD1; v_call: TRBV7-9; clone_size: medium-sized; j_call: TRBJ2-1; cdr3_aa: CASRGTGAGEQFF; cdr3_nt: TGTGCCAGCAGGGGAACAGGGGCAGGAGAGCAGTTCTTC
d_call: .; v_call: TRBV5-6; clone_size: .; j_call: TRBJ1-3; cdr3_aa: CASSLARSGNTIYF; cdr3_nt: TGTGCCAGCAGCTTGGCCAGATCTGGAAACACCATATATTTT
d_call: .; v_call: TRBV15; clone_size: .; j_call: TRBJ2-3; cdr3_aa: CATGQGYTDTQYF; cdr3_nt: TGTGCTACCGGCCAGGGGTACACAGATACGCAGTATTTT
d_call: .; v_call: TRBV7-8; clone_size: .; j_call: TRBJ1-3; cdr3_aa: CASSSYRVGGNTIYF; cdr3_nt: TGTGCCAGCAGCTCCTACAGGGTCGGTGGAAACACCATATATTTT
d_call: .; v_call: TRBV5-6; clone_size: .; j_call: TRBJ1-2; cdr3_aa: CASSLGPTGNYGYTF; cdr3_nt: TGTGCCAGCAGCTTGGGCCCGACGGGGAACTATGGCTACACCTTC
d_call: .; v_call: TRBV5-1; clone_size: once; j_call: TRBJ1-3; cdr3_aa: CASSLVANSGNTIYF; cdr3_nt: TGCGCCAGCAGCTTGGTGGCAAACTCTGGAAACACCATATATTTT
d_call: TRBD1; v_call: TRBV6-1; clone_size: few; j_call: TRBJ2-2; cdr3_aa: CASGTGGTDTGELFF; cdr3_nt: TGTGCCAGCGGGACAGGGGGCACGGACACCGGGGAGCTGTTTTTT
d_call: TRBD2; v_call: TRBV5-8; clone_size: .; j_call: TRBJ2-1; cdr3_aa: CASSLTVGSSGYSYNEQFF; cdr3_nt: TGTGCCAGCAGCTTGACGGTCGGGTCTAGCGGATACTCCTACAATGAGCAGTTCTTC
d_call: TRBD2; v_call: TRBV29-1; clone_size: few; j_call: TRBJ2-1; cdr3_aa: CSVDGLAGVPNEQFF; cdr3_nt: TGCAGCGTTGATGGTTTAGCGGGAGTCCCCAATGAGCAGTTCTTC
d_call: .; v_call: TRBV29-1; clone_size: once; j_call: TRBJ1-1; cdr3_aa: CSVEDYSLDEAFF; cdr3_nt: TGCAGCGTTGAAGATTATTCCCTAGATGAAGCTTTCTTT
d_call: .; v_call: TRBV6-1; clone_size: .; j_call: TRBJ1-3; cdr3_aa: CASRKAGVADTIYF; cdr3_nt: TGTGCCAGCAGGAAAGCCGGGGTTGCAGACACCATATATTTT
d_call: TRBD1; v_call: TRBV6-5; clone_size: .; j_call: TRBJ2-7; cdr3_aa: CASRATGDEQYF; cdr3_nt: TGTGCCAGTCGAGCTACAGGGGACGAGCAGTACTTC
d_call: .; v_call: TRBV29-1; clone_size: few; j_call: TRBJ2-5; cdr3_aa: CSAERQSQETQYF; cdr3_nt: TGCAGCGCCGAGCGGCAGAGCCAAGAGACCCAGTACTTC
d_call: .; v_call: TRBV18; clone_size: .; j_call: TRBJ2-1; cdr3_aa: CASSPRADTGNEQFF; cdr3_nt: TGTGCCAGCTCACCTAGAGCGGATACCGGGAATGAGCAGTTCTTC
d_call: .; v_call: TRBV29-1; clone_size: .; j_call: TRBJ2-3; cdr3_aa: CSVVGGPDTQYF; cdr3_nt: TGCAGCGTTGTAGGGGGACCAGATACGCAGTATTTT
d_call: TRBD2; v_call: TRBV19; clone_size: .; j_call: TRBJ2-7; cdr3_aa: CASSISGSSYEQYF; cdr3_nt: TGTGCCAGTAGTATAAGCGGGAGTTCCTACGAGCAGTACTTC
d_call: .; v_call: TRBV15; clone_size: .; j_call: TRBJ2-5; cdr3_aa: CATSSTWETQYF; cdr3_nt: TGTGCCACCAGCAGTACATGGGAGACCCAGTACTTC
d_call: .; v_call: TRBV7-5; clone_size: .; j_call: TRBJ1-5; cdr3_aa: CVRSLRSLRVGNQPQHF; cdr3_nt: TGTGTCAGAAGCTTACGATCTCTCAGGGTGGGCAATCAGCCCCAGCATTTT